The text below deals with one TCR beta chain. Random hexamers were used to reverse transcribe about 0.45 to 1 ug of RNA. TCRdb re-analysed the immunoSEQ multiplex PCR reads in MiXCR, keeping a single row per CDR3 protein. This sample carries about 140,000 distinct CDR3 sequences, roughly 94% of them seen once, and the ten largest clones take approximately 0.13%. This specimen comes from a study of CD8 T cells in Susac syndrome. Germline V gene lookup returns CDR1 SEHNR and CDR2 FQNEAQ (reference sequence). V was pared by 1 base and J by 4 bases, with 8 bases of the junction left unmatched. The CDR3 is made up of 16 amino acids.

This TCR was sampled from a human donor with Susac syndrome. The J gene is TRBJ2-3, the V gene TRBV7-9, with TRBD2 identical over 7 bases. The sample comprised CD4+ T cells from PBMCs. For the CDR3, the DNA is TGTGCCAGCAGCTTAGGCCTCCTAGCGGTAGCAGATACGCAGTATTTT. This gives the protein CASSLGLLAVADTQYF.